A selection of T cell receptor beta chains follows, all from one sample in a study of T cells in Graves' hyperthyroidism and ophthalmopathy. Using its own MiXCR run on the multiplex PCR reads, TCRdb lists one record per CDR3 protein. The table includes about 700,000 distinct CDR3 sequences, around 15% detected once. The sequenced sample was blood. These receptors were taken from a woman younger than 30 with Graves' hyperthyroidism. Both conserved end residues are part of each CDR3. A D gene is named only where the DNA matches it firmly. Expanded clones get a size class; other rows say once, few or many, or leave the size out.

V gene: TRBV11-2
J gene: TRBJ2-1
clone size: many
D gene: TRBD1
CDR3 DNA: TGTGCCAGCAGCAGCTCCGGGACAGGCGTATACAATGAGCAGTTCTTC
CDR3 protein: CASSSSGTGVYNEQFF

V gene: TRBV7-2
J gene: TRBJ2-1
clone size: many
D gene: .
CDR3 DNA: TGTGCCAGCAGCTCCTACCGGGATGAGCAGTTCTTC
CDR3 protein: CASSSYRDEQFF

V gene: TRBV3-1
J gene: TRBJ1-1
clone size: .
D gene: .
CDR3 DNA: TGTGCCAGCAGCCTACCGGGGGGCAGCACTGAAGCTTTCTTT
CDR3 protein: CASSLPGGSTEAFF

V gene: TRBV29-1
J gene: TRBJ2-3
clone size: .
D gene: .
CDR3 DNA: TGCAGCGTTGCCCCCCCAGGGAGTCCCGATACGCAGTATTTT
CDR3 protein: CSVAPPGSPDTQYF

V gene: TRBV6-1
J gene: TRBJ1-5
clone size: many
D gene: .
CDR3 DNA: TGTGCCAGCAGTTACGACAGAAATCAGCCCCAGCATTTT
CDR3 protein: CASSYDRNQPQHF

V gene: TRBV6-1
J gene: TRBJ1-3
clone size: few
D gene: .
CDR3 DNA: TGTGCCAGCAGTTTTAAGTACCAGGGAAACACCATATATTTT
CDR3 protein: CASSFKYQGNTIYF

V gene: TRBV7-6
J gene: TRBJ2-1
clone size: .
D gene: TRBD1
CDR3 DNA: TGTGCCAGCAGCCCAACAGGGGGTTTAGCAAGTGAGCAGTTCTTC
CDR3 protein: CASSPTGGLASEQFF

V gene: TRBV27
J gene: TRBJ1-5
clone size: many
D gene: TRBD1
CDR3 DNA: TGTGCCAGCAGCGACAGGGGGTACGGTCAGCCCCAGCATTTT
CDR3 protein: CASSDRGYGQPQHF

V gene: TRBV7-9
J gene: TRBJ1-5
clone size: few
D gene: TRBD1
CDR3 DNA: TGTGCCAGCAGCTTAGAAGCGACAGGGGCCCATCAGCCCCAGCATTTT
CDR3 protein: CASSLEATGAHQPQHF

V gene: TRBV15
J gene: TRBJ2-4
clone size: few
D gene: .
CDR3 DNA: TGTGCCACCAGCAGAGCTCCTAGCGCCGAAAACATTCAGTACTTC
CDR3 protein: CATSRAPSAENIQYF

V gene: TRBV27
J gene: TRBJ2-7
clone size: .
D gene: .
CDR3 DNA: TGTGCCAGCAGTTTATCGAACGGTCCCCCTTACGAGCAGTACTTC
CDR3 protein: CASSLSNGPPYEQYF

V gene: TRBV20-1
J gene: TRBJ2-2
clone size: few
D gene: TRBD2
CDR3 DNA: TGCAGTGCTAGGAATTGGCGGGAGTGGTCCGGGGAGCTGTTTTTT
CDR3 protein: CSARNWREWSGELFF

V gene: TRBV6-1
J gene: TRBJ2-7
clone size: .
D gene: TRBD2
CDR3 DNA: TGTGCCAGCAGTGGCGGGAGGGTTCCCTACGAGCAGTACTTC
CDR3 protein: CASSGGRVPYEQYF

V gene: TRBV3-1
J gene: TRBJ2-7
clone size: many
D gene: TRBD2
CDR3 DNA: TGTGCCAGCAGCCCAGGGACTAGCGGGAACTACGAGCAGTACTTC
CDR3 protein: CASSPGTSGNYEQYF

V gene: TRBV29-1
J gene: TRBJ1-4
clone size: many
D gene: .
CDR3 DNA: TGCAGCGTCACCCTCCAGAGTGCAACTAATGAAAAACTGTTTTTT
CDR3 protein: CSVTLQSATNEKLFF

V gene: TRBV20-1
J gene: TRBJ2-7
clone size: few
D gene: .
CDR3 DNA: TGCAGTGCTAGAGAGTGGCAGTCCCTCTACGAGCAGTACTTC
CDR3 protein: CSAREWQSLYEQYF

V gene: TRBV7-9
J gene: TRBJ1-4
clone size: few
D gene: .
CDR3 DNA: TGTGCCAGCAGCCAACCCGGGGGAGATGAAAAACTGTTTTTT
CDR3 protein: CASSQPGGDEKLFF

V gene: TRBV7-3
J gene: TRBJ1-2
clone size: few
D gene: .
CDR3 DNA: TGTGCCAGCAGCTTAAGTAAGAGACGGGGATGTGGCTACACCTTC
CDR3 protein: CASSLSKRRGCGYTF

V gene: TRBV12-3/TRBV12-4
J gene: TRBJ2-7
clone size: many
D gene: .
CDR3 DNA: TGTGCCAGCACCAATGGAGGGCCCAACTACGAGCAGTACTTC
CDR3 protein: CASTNGGPNYEQYF

V gene: TRBV4-1
J gene: TRBJ2-7
clone size: many
D gene: TRBD2
CDR3 DNA: TGCGCCAGCAGCCAACAACTAGCGGGAGGGGTTTACGAGCAGTACTTC
CDR3 protein: CASSQQLAGGVYEQYF

V gene: TRBV6-5
J gene: TRBJ2-7
clone size: .
D gene: .
CDR3 DNA: TGTGCCAGCAGTTACTCGGGAGCCTCGAGCTCCTACGAGCAGTACTTC
CDR3 protein: CASSYSGASSSYEQYF

V gene: TRBV11-2
J gene: TRBJ2-7
clone size: few
D gene: TRBD2
CDR3 DNA: TGTGCCAGCAGCTTAGATGGCGGGAGCAGCTCCTACGGGCAGTACTTC
CDR3 protein: CASSLDGGSSSYGQYF

V gene: TRBV5-1
J gene: TRBJ2-7
clone size: few
D gene: TRBD2
CDR3 DNA: TGCGCCAGCAGCCCATCAGCGGGAGGGCCTTCGTTCGCTGACGAGCAGTACTTC
CDR3 protein: CASSPSAGGPSFADEQYF

V gene: TRBV27
J gene: TRBJ2-3
clone size: .
D gene: TRBD1
CDR3 DNA: TGTGCCAGCAACGACACAACGGACAGGCCTAATAGCACAGATACGCAGTATTTT
CDR3 protein: CASNDTTDRPNSTDTQYF

V gene: TRBV6-2/TRBV6-3
J gene: TRBJ2-7
clone size: .
D gene: TRBD1
CDR3 DNA: TGTGCCAGCAGCGACGGTGGACAGGTACCCTACGAGCAGTACTTC
CDR3 protein: CASSDGGQVPYEQYF

V gene: TRBV6-1
J gene: TRBJ2-7
clone size: .
D gene: TRBD2
CDR3 DNA: TGTGCCAGCAGGGGTGACGGGGGGGCCTACGAGCAGTACTTC
CDR3 protein: CASRGDGGAYEQYF

V gene: TRBV2
J gene: TRBJ2-6
clone size: many
D gene: .
CDR3 DNA: TGTGCCAGCAGTGCCTCTCTTTCTGGGGCCAACGTCCTGACTTTC
CDR3 protein: CASSASLSGANVLTF

V gene: TRBV4-1
J gene: TRBJ2-1
clone size: .
D gene: TRBD2
CDR3 DNA: TGCGCCAGCAGCCTCGCCCCCACTAGCGGGAGGGACAATGAGCAGTTCTTC
CDR3 protein: CASSLAPTSGRDNEQFF

V gene: TRBV6-2/TRBV6-3
J gene: TRBJ2-5
clone size: .
D gene: .
CDR3 DNA: TGTGCCAGCAGTATCGGAGAGACCCAGCACTTC
CDR3 protein: CASSIGETQHF

V gene: TRBV20-1
J gene: TRBJ2-5
clone size: .
D gene: .
CDR3 DNA: TGCAGTGCTAGAGATCCTGGCCGGGCACAAGAGACCCAGTACTTC
CDR3 protein: CSARDPGRAQETQYF

V gene: TRBV3-1
J gene: TRBJ2-1
clone size: many
D gene: TRBD2
CDR3 DNA: TGTGCCAGCAGCCAAGGCCTAGCGGACAATGAGCAGTTCTTC
CDR3 protein: CASSQGLADNEQFF

V gene: TRBV5-1
J gene: TRBJ2-1
clone size: .
D gene: TRBD2
CDR3 DNA: TGCGCCAGCAGCTTGGGGGGACTAGCGGGAGAACAGAATGAGCAGTTCTTC
CDR3 protein: CASSLGGLAGEQNEQFF

V gene: TRBV7-9
J gene: TRBJ2-3
clone size: once
D gene: .
CDR3 DNA: TGTGCCAGCAGCGCGAATGGGTTAAGCACAGATACGCAGTATTTT
CDR3 protein: CASSANGLSTDTQYF

V gene: TRBV4-1
J gene: TRBJ2-2
clone size: .
D gene: .
CDR3 DNA: TGCGCCAGCAGCCAACCCGGACAGTCCAACACCGGGGAGCTGTTTTTT
CDR3 protein: CASSQPGQSNTGELFF

V gene: TRBV11-2
J gene: TRBJ2-3
clone size: many
D gene: .
CDR3 DNA: TGTGCCAGCAGCTTAGATCCGTTCCGGCGCGCAGATACGCAGTATTTT
CDR3 protein: CASSLDPFRRADTQYF

V gene: TRBV6-1
J gene: TRBJ2-5
clone size: few
D gene: .
CDR3 DNA: TGTGCCAGCAGTTCTCCCGGGACGGCTCAAGAGACCCAGTACTTC
CDR3 protein: CASSSPGTAQETQYF

V gene: TRBV19
J gene: TRBJ1-3
clone size: .
D gene: .
CDR3 DNA: TGTGCCAGTAGTCCGAACCGCGGGACATCTGGAAACACCATATATTTT
CDR3 protein: CASSPNRGTSGNTIYF

V gene: TRBV28
J gene: TRBJ2-1
clone size: .
D gene: .
CDR3 DNA: TGTGCCAGCAGTCCCACCCGCGGTTCGTTCAATGAGCAGTTCTTC
CDR3 protein: CASSPTRGSFNEQFF

V gene: TRBV7-9
J gene: TRBJ2-5
clone size: few
D gene: .
CDR3 DNA: TGTGCCAGCAGCTTCCCGGCGGACAGCCAAGAGACCCAGTACTTC
CDR3 protein: CASSFPADSQETQYF

V gene: TRBV20-1
J gene: TRBJ2-7
clone size: many
D gene: .
CDR3 DNA: TGCAGTGCTTCGGGTGTTGGACAGCCCTACGAGCAGTACTTC
CDR3 protein: CSASGVGQPYEQYF

V gene: TRBV9
J gene: TRBJ1-2
clone size: .
D gene: TRBD1
CDR3 DNA: TGTGCCAGCAGCGTAGCCCCAGGGACAGGGGCAATCTATGGCTACACCTTC
CDR3 protein: CASSVAPGTGAIYGYTF